The clone carrying this TCR beta chain was counted only a few times. The germline gives CDR1 LNHNV, CDR2 YYDKDF (reference sequence). The CDR3 runs 17 residues. After removal of 0 bases from V and 4 bases from J, the junction contained 5 bases not matched to a gene. Preparation of the TCRbeta library was carried out with unique molecular identifiers. TCRdb passed the PCR reads through MiXCR, listing each CDR3 protein once. The sample records 490,000 or so distinct CDR3 sequences, 9.5% to 15% being singletons. The sample comes from a study of T-cell reconstitution after alpha-beta-depleted transplantation in children.

The receptor was isolated from a human donor who donated a stem cell graft to a child with combined immunodeficiency. Specimen: PBMCs from the stem cell graft donor, collected from the stem cell graft. V and J are TRBV15 and TRBJ2-2, with 10 bases aligning to TRBD2. CDR3 loop: CATSRDGTSVSTGELFF. CDR3 sequence (DNA): TGTGCCACCAGCAGAGACGGGACTAGCGTTAGCACCGGGGAGCTGTTTTTT.